The source of this TCR beta chain is a study of blood T cell repertoires in COVID-19. Across the whole study: The cDNA or gDNA used as material had been derived from T cells, B-cell-depleted T cells, or PBMCs.

Clones were sequenced by immunoSEQ multiplex PCR, and TCRdb holds only the in-frame ones, with some missing. The sample lists about 240,000 clones, about 87% seen once, with about 7.1% in the top ten. Trimming took 5 bases from V and 2 from J, leaving 6 bases between them. This CDR3 spans 13 amino acids. From germline, CDR1 is LGHNA and CDR2 YSLEER. This clone was picked up a small number of times. The chain joins TRBV4-3 to TRBJ1-4; no definite D call. Sequenced: peripheral blood. The TCR was taken from a woman aged 70-85 years with active or convalescent COVID-19. The CDR3 reads CASSSQTNEKLFF. The CDR3 nucleotides read TGCGCCAGCAGCTCCCAGACTAATGAAAAACTGTTTTTT.